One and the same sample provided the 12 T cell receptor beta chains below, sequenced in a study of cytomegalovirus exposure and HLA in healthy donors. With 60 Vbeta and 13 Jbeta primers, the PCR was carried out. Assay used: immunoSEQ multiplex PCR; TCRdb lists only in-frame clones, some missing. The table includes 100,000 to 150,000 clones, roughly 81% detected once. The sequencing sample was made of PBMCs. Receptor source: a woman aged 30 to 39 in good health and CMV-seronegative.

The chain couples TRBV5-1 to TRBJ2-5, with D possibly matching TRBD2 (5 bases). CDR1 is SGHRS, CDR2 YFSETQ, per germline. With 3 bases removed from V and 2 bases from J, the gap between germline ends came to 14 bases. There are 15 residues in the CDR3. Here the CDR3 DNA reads TGCGCCAGCAGCTCCCTAGTCGGGGTTCAAGAGACCCAGTACTTC. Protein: CASSSLVGVQETQYF. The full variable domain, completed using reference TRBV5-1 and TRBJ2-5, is KAGVTQTPRYLIKTRGQQVTLSCSPISGHRSVSWYQQTPGQGLQFLFEYFSETQRNKGNFPGRFSGRQFSNSRSEMNVSTLELGDSALYLCASSSLVGVQETQYFGPGTRLLVL.

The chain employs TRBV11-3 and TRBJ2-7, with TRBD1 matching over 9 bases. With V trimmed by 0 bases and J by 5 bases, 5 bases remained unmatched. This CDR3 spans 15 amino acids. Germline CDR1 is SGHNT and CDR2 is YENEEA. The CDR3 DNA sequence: TGTGCCAGCAGCTTAGATTCCGGGACAGGGAACGAGCAGTACTTC. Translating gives CASSLDSGTGNEQYF. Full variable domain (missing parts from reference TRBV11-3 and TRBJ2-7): EAGVVQSPRYKIIEKKQPVAFWCNPISGHNTLYWYLQNLGQGPELLIRYENEEAVDDSQLPKDRFSAERLKGVDSTLKIQPAELGDSAVYLCASSLDSGTGNEQYFGPGTRLTVT.

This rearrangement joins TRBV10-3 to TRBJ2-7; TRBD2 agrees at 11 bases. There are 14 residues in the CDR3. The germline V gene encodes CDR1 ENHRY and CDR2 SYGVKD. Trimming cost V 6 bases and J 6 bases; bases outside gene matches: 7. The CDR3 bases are TGTGCCATCAGCGTAGCGGGGGGGCCTTCCGAGCAGTACTTC. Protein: CAISVAGGPSEQYF.

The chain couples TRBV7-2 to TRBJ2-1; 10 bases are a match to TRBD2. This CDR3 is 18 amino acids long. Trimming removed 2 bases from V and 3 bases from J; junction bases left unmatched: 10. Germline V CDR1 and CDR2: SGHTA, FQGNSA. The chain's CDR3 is CASSLYSTSGVSYNEQFF. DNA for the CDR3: TGTGCCAGCAGCTTATATAGTACTAGCGGGGTCAGCTACAATGAGCAGTTCTTC.

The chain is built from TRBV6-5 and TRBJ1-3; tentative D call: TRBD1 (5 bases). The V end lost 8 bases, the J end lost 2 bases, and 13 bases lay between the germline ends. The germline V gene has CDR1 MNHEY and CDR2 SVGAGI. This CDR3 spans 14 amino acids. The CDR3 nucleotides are TGTGCCAGCGGGGGTGGGGGGACTGGAAACACCATATATTTT. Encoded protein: CASGGGGTGNTIYF.

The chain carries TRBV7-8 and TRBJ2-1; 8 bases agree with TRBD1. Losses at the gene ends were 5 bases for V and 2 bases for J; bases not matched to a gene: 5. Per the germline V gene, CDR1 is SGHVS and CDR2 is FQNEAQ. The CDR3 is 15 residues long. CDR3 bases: TGTGCCAGCAGCCCCAGACAGGGGACCTACAATGAGCAGTTCTTC. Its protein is CASSPRQGTYNEQFF.

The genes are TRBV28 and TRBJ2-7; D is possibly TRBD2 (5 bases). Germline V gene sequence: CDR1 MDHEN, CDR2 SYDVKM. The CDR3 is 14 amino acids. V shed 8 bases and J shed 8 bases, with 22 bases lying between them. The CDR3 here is CASGIGLQHEKQYF. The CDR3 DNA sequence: TGTGCCAGCGGTATCGGACTCCAGCACGAGAAGCAGTACTTC.

CDR3 sequence: CASSVGSGSSAEAFF. The CDR3 DNA follows: TGTGCCAGCAGCGTAGGTTCAGGTTCTAGCGCTGAAGCTTTCTTT. This sequence joins TRBV9 and TRBJ1-1; D uncertain. This CDR3 region has 15 residues. The V and J ends lost 0 bases and 6 bases respectively, with 15 bases between them. The V gene's germline CDR1 is SGDLS and CDR2 YYNGEE.

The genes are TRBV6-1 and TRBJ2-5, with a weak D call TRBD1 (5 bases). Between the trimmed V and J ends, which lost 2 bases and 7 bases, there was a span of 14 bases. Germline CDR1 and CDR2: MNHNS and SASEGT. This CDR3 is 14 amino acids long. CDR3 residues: CASSEHRPRGTQYF. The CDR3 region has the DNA TGTGCCAGCAGTGAACACAGGCCTAGGGGGACCCAGTACTTC.

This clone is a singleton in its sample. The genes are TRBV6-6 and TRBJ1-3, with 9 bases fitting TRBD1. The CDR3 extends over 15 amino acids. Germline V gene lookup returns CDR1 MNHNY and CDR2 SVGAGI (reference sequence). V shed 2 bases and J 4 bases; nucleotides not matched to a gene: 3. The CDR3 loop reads CASSYPGQGGNTIYF. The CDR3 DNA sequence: TGTGCCAGCAGTTACCCCGGACAGGGGGGAAACACCATATATTTT.

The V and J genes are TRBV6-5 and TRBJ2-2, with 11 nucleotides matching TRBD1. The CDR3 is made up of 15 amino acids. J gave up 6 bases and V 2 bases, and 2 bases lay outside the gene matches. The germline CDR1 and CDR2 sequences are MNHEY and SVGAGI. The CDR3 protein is CASSYGTGGSGELFF. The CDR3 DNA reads TGTGCCAGCAGTTACGGGACAGGGGGTTCCGGGGAGCTGTTTTTT.

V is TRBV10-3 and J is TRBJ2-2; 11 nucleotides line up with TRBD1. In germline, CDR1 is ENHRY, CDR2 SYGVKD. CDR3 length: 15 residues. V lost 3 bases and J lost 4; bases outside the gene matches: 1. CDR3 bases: TGTGCCATCAGTGAAGGGACAGGGGGCACCGGGGAGCTGTTTTTT. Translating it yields CAISEGTGGTGELFF.